This T cell receptor (beta chain) was sequenced for a study of cytomegalovirus exposure and HLA in healthy donors. Findings and limits, study-wide: HLA alleles showed associations with around 15,000 TCR beta sequences in a later analysis, at a 0.05 false discovery rate.

In the case of this clone: The antigen remains undetermined.

13 Jbeta primers and 60 Vbeta primers were used for the PCR. The method was immunoSEQ multiplex PCR; TCRdb's version includes in-frame clones alone and lacks a portion of them. The table lists about 130,000 clones, approximately 80% of them singletons. The V and J ends lost 5 bases and 1 base respectively, with 8 bases between them. This CDR3 is built from 13 residues. The germline CDR1 and CDR2 sequences are SGHTA and FQGTGA. The sequenced sample was PBMCs. V and J are TRBV7-3 and TRBJ1-1; D gene uncertain. The TCR was taken from a male donor in good health and CMV-seropositive. The CDR3 reads CASSEGANTEAFF. CDR3 nucleotide sequence: TGTGCCAGCAGCGAGGGAGCGAACACTGAAGCTTTCTTT.